The 7 T cell receptor beta chains listed next were all sequenced from one sample in a study of blood T cell repertoires in COVID-19 (dated by TCRdb to between 2020 and 2021). Receptor libraries were prepared by the immunoSEQ multiplex PCR assay. TCRdb took over this immuneACCESS table, retaining in-frame rearrangements with V and J assigned. Such tables are incomplete; in checked studies, under half of the missing clones stem from an unresolved V gene, and the remainder is unexplained. This sample holds approximately 66,000 clones; roughly 89% were observed only once. The ten largest account for approximately 1.5% of the sample. The sequencing sample was made of peripheral blood. Every receptor here comes from a man aged 55 to 70 with acute or convalescent COVID-19.

This rearrangement joins TRBV7-2 to TRBJ2-7; the D is unclear. V was pared by 1 base and J by 3 bases, with 10 bases between. Per the germline V gene, CDR1 is SGHTA and CDR2 is FQGNSA. The CDR3 has 14 residues. The CDR3 loop is CASSLGPGNYEQYF. The CDR3, as DNA: TGTGCCAGCAGCTTAGGTCCCGGTAACTACGAGCAGTACTTC.

The chain employs TRBV14 and TRBJ1-2; no firm D call. Deletions cut 4 bases from V and 4 bases from J, with 10 bases between. This CDR3 has 13 amino acids. CDR1 and CDR2 (germline): SGHDN, FVKESK. CDR3 region: CASSPRGVYGYTF. The DNA for the CDR3 is TGTGCCAGCAGCCCACGTGGAGTCTATGGCTACACCTTC.

The chain has TRBV5-4 and TRBJ2-3, with D hard to call. Germline values: CDR1 SGHNT, CDR2 YYREEE (reference sequence). Trimming removed 2 bases at V and 0 bases at J, with 7 bases between. The CDR3 is 14 amino acids. CDR3 sequence reads: CASSLEQSTDTQYF. CDR3 sequence (DNA): TGTGCCAGCAGCTTAGAACAGAGCACAGATACGCAGTATTTT. Supplemented by reference TRBV5-4 and TRBJ2-3, the full variable domain reads ETGVTQSPTHLIKTRGQQVTLRCSSQSGHNTVSWYQQALGQGPQFIFQYYREEENGRGNFPPRFSGLQFPNYSSELNVNALELDDSALYLCASSLEQSTDTQYFGPGTRLTVL.

This rearrangement joins TRBV6-1 to TRBJ1-5; D ambiguous. V gave up 1 base and J gave up 10 bases, with 14 bases separating them. The germline V gene encodes CDR1 MNHNS and CDR2 SASEGT. The CDR3 has 14 residues. The CDR3, as DNA: TGTGCCAGCAGTGAAGTTGGAGGGTCTAGACCCCAGCATTTT. Its protein product is CASSEVGGSRPQHF.

The chain carries TRBV11-2 and TRBJ1-2; TRBD1 matches 7 bases. The J segment lost 6 bases and the V segment lost 2 bases, leaving 6 bases of the junction unmatched. There are 14 residues in the CDR3. Germline V gene sequence: CDR1 SGHAT, CDR2 FQNNGV. DNA for the CDR3: TGTGCCAGCAGCTTAAGCAGGGGGAGTGATGGCTACACCTTC. This translates into CASSLSRGSDGYTF.

The chain couples TRBV12-3 or TRBV12-4 to TRBJ1-5, with D perhaps matching TRBD1 (6 bases). CDR3 length equals 13 residues. The V and J ends lost 7 bases and 0 bases respectively, with 7 bases between them. The CDR3 protein is CASTRGSNQPQHF. The CDR3 nucleotides are TGTGCCAGCACCAGGGGTAGCAATCAGCCCCAGCATTTT.

V usage is TRBV24-1 and J usage is TRBJ1-2; 8 positions agree with TRBD1. The CDR3 is made up of 14 amino acids. V dropped 3 bases and J dropped 4; count of bases not matched to a gene: 3. Germline assignment: CDR1 KGHDR and CDR2 SFDVKD. CDR3 DNA sequence: TGTGCCACCAGTGATGGACAGGGCCCCTATGGCTACACCTTC. As protein: CATSDGQGPYGYTF.